Sequencing of this T cell receptor (beta chain) was carried out in a study of regulatory T cells in long-lasting Graves disease. Time point indicated: newly diagnosed GD, antithyroid drugs for less than 3 months. Researchers made the TCR library from RNA that was extracted from PBMCs. Relying on iRepertoire HTBI primers and Arm-PCR of CDR3 regions, the team built TCR beta libraries. TCRdb passed the multiplex PCR reads through MiXCR, listing each CDR3 protein once. Here the sample spans about 540,000 distinct CDR3 sequences, roughly 12% being singletons. From germline, CDR1 is SGHDN and CDR2 FVKESK. The CDR3 extends over 15 amino acids. V shed 11 bases, J shed 7 bases, and the junction held 11 bases outside the gene matches. This same sample was also part of a study on T cells in Graves' hyperthyroidism and ophthalmopathy.

This TCR was recovered from a man younger than 40 with Graves disease. J is TRBJ2-2 and V is TRBV14, with 12 bases lining up with TRBD2. Here the sequenced sample was peripheral blood mononuclear cells (PBMCs), taken at new diagnosis, from a patient treated with antithyroid drugs. The CDR3 sequence: CASGTSGPNGGELFF. CDR3 DNA sequence: TGTGCCTCCGGGACTAGCGGGCCAAACGGCGGGGAGCTGTTTTTT.